This T cell receptor beta chain is drawn from a study of blood T cell repertoires in COVID-19. Here immunoSEQ multiplex PCR was the method, and the copy in TCRdb shows in-frame clones only, minus some. The sample includes approximately 460,000 clones, about 91% of them seen just once. Trimming took 1 base from V and 2 from J; bases not matched to a gene: 9. Germline CDR1 LNHDA, CDR2 SQIVND (reference sequence). The CDR3 sequence is 19 residues long. Sequencing used peripheral blood. This TCR came from a man between 18 and 35 years old with COVID-19, enrolled during active disease. The chain carries TRBV19 and TRBJ2-6, with 9 bases lining up with TRBD1. Written as DNA, the CDR3 is TGTGCCAGTAGTATAGGCTTCGGGGACAGGGTTACTGGGGCCAACGTCCTGACTTTC. Its translation is CASSIGFGDRVTGANVLTF.